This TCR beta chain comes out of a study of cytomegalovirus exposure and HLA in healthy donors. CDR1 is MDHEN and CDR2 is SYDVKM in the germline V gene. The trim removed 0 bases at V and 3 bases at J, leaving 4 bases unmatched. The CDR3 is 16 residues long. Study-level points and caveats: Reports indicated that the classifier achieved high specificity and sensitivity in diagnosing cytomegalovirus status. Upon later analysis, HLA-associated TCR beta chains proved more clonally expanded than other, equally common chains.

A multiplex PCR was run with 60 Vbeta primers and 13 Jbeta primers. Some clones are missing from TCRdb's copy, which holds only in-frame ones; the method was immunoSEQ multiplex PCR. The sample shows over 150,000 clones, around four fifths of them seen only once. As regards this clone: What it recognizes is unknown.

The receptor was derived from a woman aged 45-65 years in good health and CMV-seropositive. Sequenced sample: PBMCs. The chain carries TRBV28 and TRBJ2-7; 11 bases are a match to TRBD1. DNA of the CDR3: TGTGCCAGCAGTTTATGGGGGGGGACAGGGGGCTACGAGCAGTACTTC. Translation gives CASSLWGGTGGYEQYF.